This T cell receptor (beta chain) was captured by sequencing in a study of blood T cells in healthy people across ages. Whole-study results and caveats: Observed TCR beta diversity per million T cells went down as age went up. This fall followed a roughly linear course with age.

Using a J-beta primer mix together with a sample-barcoded 5' primer, a second PCR was run for about 6 to 11 cycles. Each cDNA molecule carried a tag from a template-switch adaptor that contained 12 random nucleotides. Every sample produced at least 3 million CDR3-containing paired-end reads. TCRdb reprocessed the 5' RACE reads with MiXCR, giving one entry per CDR3 protein. The table includes around 970,000 distinct CDR3 sequences, 51% detected once. Regarding this clonotype: Its cognate antigen is unknown.

Isolating PBMCs gave at least 6.5 million of these cells per sample. This clonotype was sampled from a woman aged 55-75 years in good health. The sample was blood.

CDR3 amino acids: CASSWSPPPGLLYNEQFF. CDR3 coding DNA: TGCGCCAGCAGCTGGAGCCCACCCCCGGGACTCTTATACAATGAGCAGTTCTTC. This chain uses TRBV4-1 with TRBJ2-1, with D perhaps matching TRBD2 (6 bases). Looked up from germline, CDR1 is MGHRA and CDR2 is YSYEKL. The CDR3 spans 18 residues. Trimming pared 5 bases from V and 4 bases from J, leaving 24 bases between.